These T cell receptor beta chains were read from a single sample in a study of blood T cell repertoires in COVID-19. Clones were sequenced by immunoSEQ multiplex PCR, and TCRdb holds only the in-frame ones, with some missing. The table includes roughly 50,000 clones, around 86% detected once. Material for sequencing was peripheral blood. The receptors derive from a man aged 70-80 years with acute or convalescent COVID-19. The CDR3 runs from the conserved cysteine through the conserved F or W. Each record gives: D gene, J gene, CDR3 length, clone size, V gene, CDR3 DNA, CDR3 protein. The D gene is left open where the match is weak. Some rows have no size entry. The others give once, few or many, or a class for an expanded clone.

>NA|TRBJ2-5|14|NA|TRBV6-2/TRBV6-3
TGTGCCAGCAGTTATCCGCAGTACCTTGAGACCCAGTACTTC
CASSYPQYLETQYF
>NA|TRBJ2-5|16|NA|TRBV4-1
TGCGCCAGCAGCCAAAGTCAGGGTGGCCGGCGGGAGACCCAGTACTTC
CASSQSQGGRRETQYF
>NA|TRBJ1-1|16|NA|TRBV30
TGTGCCTGGAGTGTAAGGCGAGGATATAGAGGGAGTGAAGCTTTCTTT
CAWSVRRGYRGSEAFF
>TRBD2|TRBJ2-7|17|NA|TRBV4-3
TGCGCCAGCAGCCAAGAAGGGACGACTAGCGTGAACTACGAGCAGTACTTC
CASSQEGTTSVNYEQYF
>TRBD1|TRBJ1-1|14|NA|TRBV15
TGTGCCACCAGCAGCCTTATGACAGGGGCTGAAGCTTTCTTT
CATSSLMTGAEAFF
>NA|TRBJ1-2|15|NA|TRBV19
TGTGCCAGTAGTATAGATTTCCGGGGATTTACAGGCTACACCTTC
CASSIDFRGFTGYTF
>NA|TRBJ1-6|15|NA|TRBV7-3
TGTGCCAGCAGCTTAGAGGGCTCCTACGGTTCACCCCTCCACTTT
CASSLEGSYGSPLHF
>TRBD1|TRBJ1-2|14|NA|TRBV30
TGTGCCTGGACCAGTGGGACAGGGGTTCATGGCTACACCTTC
CAWTSGTGVHGYTF
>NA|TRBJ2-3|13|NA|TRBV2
TGTGCCTCCCGCGGGACGGTTGTAGATACGCAGTATTTT
CASRGTVVDTQYF
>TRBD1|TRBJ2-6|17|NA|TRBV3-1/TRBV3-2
TGTGCCAGCAGCAGGGGACAGCCCTACTCTGGGGCCAACGTCCTGACTTTC
CASSRGQPYSGANVLTF
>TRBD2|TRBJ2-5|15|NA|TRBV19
TGTGCCAGTAGTTCGACTAGCGGGGGGCCGGAGACCCAGTACTTC
CASSSTSGGPETQYF
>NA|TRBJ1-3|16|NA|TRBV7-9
TGTGCCAGCACCTCCCCTGTGCCTAACTCTGGAAACACCATATATTTT
CASTSPVPNSGNTIYF
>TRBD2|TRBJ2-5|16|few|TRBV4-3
TGCGCCAGCAGCCAAGGGGGGACTAGCGAGGGCGGGACCCAGTACTTC
CASSQGGTSEGGTQYF
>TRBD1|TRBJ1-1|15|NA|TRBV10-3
TGTGCCATCAGGTCCGGGACAGGGGAAGGAACTGAAGCTTTCTTT
CAIRSGTGEGTEAFF
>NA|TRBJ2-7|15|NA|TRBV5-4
TGTGCCAGCAGCTTGGGAGCGGACCAAACCTACGAGCAGTACTTC
CASSLGADQTYEQYF
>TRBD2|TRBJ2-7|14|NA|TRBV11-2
TGTGCCAGCAGCTTTTCGGGAGGGCCCTACGAGCAGTACTTC
CASSFSGGPYEQYF
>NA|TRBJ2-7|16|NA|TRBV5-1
TGCGCCAGCAGCTTGGCCTTGGACCCAAGCCAGGGCGAGCAGTACTTC
CASSLALDPSQGEQYF
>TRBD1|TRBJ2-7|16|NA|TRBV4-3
TGCGCCAGCAGCCAGAAAGCTCAGGGGGCTGGGTACGAGCAGTACTTC
CASSQKAQGAGYEQYF
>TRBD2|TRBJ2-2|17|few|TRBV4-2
TGTGCCAGCAGCCAAGATAAGGCGGGAGCAAACACCGGGGAGCTGTTTTTT
CASSQDKAGANTGELFF
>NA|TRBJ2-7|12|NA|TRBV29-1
TGCAGCGTTCAAGACTACTCCTACGAGCAGTACTTC
CSVQDYSYEQYF
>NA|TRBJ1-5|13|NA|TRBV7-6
TGTGCCAGCAGCTCTCGGGATAATCAGCCCCAGCATTTT
CASSSRDNQPQHF
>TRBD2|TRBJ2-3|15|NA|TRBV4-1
TGCGCCAGCAACCGGGGACTAGCAGTCGCAGATACGCAGTATTTT
CASNRGLAVADTQYF
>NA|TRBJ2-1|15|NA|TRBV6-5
TGTGCCAGCAAGCCGCGGACAGCCTCCTACAATGAGCAGTTCTTC
CASKPRTASYNEQFF
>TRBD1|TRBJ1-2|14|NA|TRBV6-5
TGTGCCAGCAATTCAGAATCCGGGACAGGGGCGTCCTACTTC
CASNSESGTGASYF
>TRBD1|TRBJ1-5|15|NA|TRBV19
TGTGCCAGTAGTGCGACAGGGGAAGGAGGGCAGCCCCAGCATTTT
CASSATGEGGQPQHF
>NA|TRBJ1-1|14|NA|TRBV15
TGTGCCACCAGCAGACCAATTCAGGGGACTGAAGCTTTCTTT
CATSRPIQGTEAFF
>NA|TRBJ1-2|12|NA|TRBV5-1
TGCGCCAGCAGTTCCCCCGGGGATGGCTACACCTTC
CASSSPGDGYTF
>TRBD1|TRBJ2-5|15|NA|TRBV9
TGTGCCAGCAGCGTAGAACCAGGACAGGGAAAGACCCAGTACTTC
CASSVEPGQGKTQYF
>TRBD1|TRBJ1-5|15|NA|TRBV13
TGTGCCAGCAGCTTGACGGGACAGGGTCGACAGCCCCAGCATTTT
CASSLTGQGRQPQHF
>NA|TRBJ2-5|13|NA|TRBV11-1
TGTGCCAGCAGCCCGACAGGCCAAGAGACCCAGTACTTC
CASSPTGQETQYF
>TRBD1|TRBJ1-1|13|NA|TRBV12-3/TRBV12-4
TGTGCCAGCAGTTCCCAGGGGGCAACTGAAGCTTTCTTT
CASSSQGATEAFF
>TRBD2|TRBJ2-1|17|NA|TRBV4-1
TGCGCCAGCAGCCGGGGACTAGCGGGAGGGCCCGGCTATGAGCAGTTCTTC
CASSRGLAGGPGYEQFF
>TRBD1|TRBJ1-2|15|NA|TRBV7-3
TGTGCCAGCAGCGCCAGACGCGGGACAGAGCAAGGCTACACCTTC
CASSARRGTEQGYTF
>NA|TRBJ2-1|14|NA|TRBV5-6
TGTGCCAGCACCTTTGACAGGTCCTACAATGAGCAGTTCTTC
CASTFDRSYNEQFF
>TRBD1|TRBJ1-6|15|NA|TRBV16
TGTGCCAGCAGCCAATCGATACAGGGGAATTCACCCCTCCACTTT
CASSQSIQGNSPLHF
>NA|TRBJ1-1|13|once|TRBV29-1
TGCAGCGTTGTATTGTCCGTGAACACTGAAGCTTTCTTT
CSVVLSVNTEAFF
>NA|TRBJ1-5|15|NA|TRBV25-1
TGTGCCAGCAGTGAATGGGGGGGGCCTAATCAGCCCCAGCATTTT
CASSEWGGPNQPQHF
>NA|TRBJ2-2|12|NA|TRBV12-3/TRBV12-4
TGTGCCAGCAGCACCGGGGCCGGGGAGCTGTTTTTT
CASSTGAGELFF
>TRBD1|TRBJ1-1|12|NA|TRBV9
TGTGCCAGCAGCGGCCCGGGACAGAAAGCTTTCTTT
CASSGPGQKAFF
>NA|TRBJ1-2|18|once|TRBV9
TGTGCCAGCAGCGTAGATAGCGGGAGGGGTTCTTATCCGGATGGCTACACCTTC
CASSVDSGRGSYPDGYTF
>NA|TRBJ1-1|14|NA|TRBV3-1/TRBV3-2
TGTGCCAGCAGCCAAGGACCAGGGGACACTGAAGCTTTCTTT
CASSQGPGDTEAFF
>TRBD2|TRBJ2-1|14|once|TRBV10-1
TGCGCCAGGACTAGCGGAAGCATAGACAATGAGCAGTTCTTC
CARTSGSIDNEQFF